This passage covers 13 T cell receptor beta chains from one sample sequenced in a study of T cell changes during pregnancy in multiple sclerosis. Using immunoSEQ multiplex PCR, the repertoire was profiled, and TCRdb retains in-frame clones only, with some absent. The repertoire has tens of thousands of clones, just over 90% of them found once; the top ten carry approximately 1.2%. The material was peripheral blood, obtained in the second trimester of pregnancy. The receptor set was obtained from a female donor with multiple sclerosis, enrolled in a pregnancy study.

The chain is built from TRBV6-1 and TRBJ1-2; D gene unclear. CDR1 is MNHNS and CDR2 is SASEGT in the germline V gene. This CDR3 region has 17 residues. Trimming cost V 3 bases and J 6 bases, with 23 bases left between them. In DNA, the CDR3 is TGTGCCAGCAGTGACCTCCGGGGTTTGGACCGCCGGGATGGCTACACCTTC. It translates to CASSDLRGLDRRDGYTF.

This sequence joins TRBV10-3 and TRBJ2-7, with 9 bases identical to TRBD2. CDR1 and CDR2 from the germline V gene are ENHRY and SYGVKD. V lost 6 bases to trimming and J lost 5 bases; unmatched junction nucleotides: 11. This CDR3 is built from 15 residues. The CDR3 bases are TGTGCCATCAGCGACCAGGCGGGGGGGGTTAACGAGCAGTACTTC. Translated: CAISDQAGGVNEQYF.

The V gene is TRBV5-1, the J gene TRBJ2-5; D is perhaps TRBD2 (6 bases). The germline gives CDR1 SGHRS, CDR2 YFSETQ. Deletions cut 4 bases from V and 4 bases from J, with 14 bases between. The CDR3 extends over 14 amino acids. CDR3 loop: CASSAVRGLETQYF. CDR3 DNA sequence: TGCGCCAGCAGCGCGGTAAGGGGACTAGAGACCCAGTACTTC.

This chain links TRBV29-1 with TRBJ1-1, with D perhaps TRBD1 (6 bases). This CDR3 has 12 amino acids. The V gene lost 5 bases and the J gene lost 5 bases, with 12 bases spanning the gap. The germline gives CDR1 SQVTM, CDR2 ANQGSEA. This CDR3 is CSVWGQDTEAFF. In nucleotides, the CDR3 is TGCAGCGTTTGGGGACAAGATACTGAAGCTTTCTTT.

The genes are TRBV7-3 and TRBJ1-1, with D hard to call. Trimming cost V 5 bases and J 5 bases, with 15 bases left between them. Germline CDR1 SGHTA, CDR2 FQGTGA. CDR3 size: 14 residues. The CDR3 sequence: CASSPQVGGTEAFF. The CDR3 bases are TGTGCCAGCAGCCCCCAGGTGGGTGGGACTGAAGCTTTCTTT.

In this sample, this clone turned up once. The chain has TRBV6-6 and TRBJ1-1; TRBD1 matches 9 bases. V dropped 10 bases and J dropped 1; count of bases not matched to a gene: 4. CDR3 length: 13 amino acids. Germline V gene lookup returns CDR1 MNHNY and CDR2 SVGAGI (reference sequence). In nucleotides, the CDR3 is TGTGCCATACCGGGACAGGGGAACACTGAAGCTTTCTTT. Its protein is CAIPGQGNTEAFF.

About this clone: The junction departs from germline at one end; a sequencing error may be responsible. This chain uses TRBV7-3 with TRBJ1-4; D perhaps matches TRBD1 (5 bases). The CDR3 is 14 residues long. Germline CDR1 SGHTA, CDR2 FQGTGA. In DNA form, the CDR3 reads TGTGCCAGCGGCTTGACAGCAACTAATGAAAAACTGTTTTTT. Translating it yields CASGLTATNEKLFF. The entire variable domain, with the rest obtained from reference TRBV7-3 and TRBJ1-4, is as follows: GAGVSQTPSNKVTEKGKYVELRCDPISGHTALYWYRQSLGQGPEFLIYFQGTGAADDSGLPNDRFFAVRPEGSVSTLKIQRTERGDSAVYLCASGLTATNEKLFFGSGTQLSVL.

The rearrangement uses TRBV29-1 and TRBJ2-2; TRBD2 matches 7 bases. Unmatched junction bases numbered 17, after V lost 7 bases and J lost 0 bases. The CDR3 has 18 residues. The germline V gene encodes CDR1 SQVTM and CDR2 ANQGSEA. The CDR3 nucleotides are TGCAGCGCCCTTCGAAGGACTAGAGCCCCTACGAACACCGGGGAGCTGTTTTTT. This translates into CSALRRTRAPTNTGELFF.

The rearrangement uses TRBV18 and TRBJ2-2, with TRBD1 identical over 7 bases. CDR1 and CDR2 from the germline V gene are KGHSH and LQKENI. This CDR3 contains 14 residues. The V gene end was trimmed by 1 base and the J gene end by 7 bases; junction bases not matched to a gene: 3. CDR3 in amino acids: CASSPLQGNGELFF. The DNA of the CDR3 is TGTGCCAGCTCACCACTACAGGGGAACGGGGAGCTGTTTTTT.

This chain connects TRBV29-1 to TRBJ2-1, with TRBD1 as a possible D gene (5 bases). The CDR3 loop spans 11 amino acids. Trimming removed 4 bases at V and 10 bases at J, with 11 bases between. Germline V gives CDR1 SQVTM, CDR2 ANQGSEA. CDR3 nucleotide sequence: TGCAGCGTTGGCGTTAAGGGGGAGCAGTTCTTC. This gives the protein CSVGVKGEQFF.

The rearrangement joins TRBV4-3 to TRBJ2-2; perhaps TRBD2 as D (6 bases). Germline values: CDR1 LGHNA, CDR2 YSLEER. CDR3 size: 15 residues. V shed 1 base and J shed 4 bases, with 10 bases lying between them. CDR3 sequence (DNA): TGCGCCAGCAGCCAAGGTGGGGGGAGCACCGGGGAGCTGTTTTTT. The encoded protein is CASSQGGGSTGELFF.

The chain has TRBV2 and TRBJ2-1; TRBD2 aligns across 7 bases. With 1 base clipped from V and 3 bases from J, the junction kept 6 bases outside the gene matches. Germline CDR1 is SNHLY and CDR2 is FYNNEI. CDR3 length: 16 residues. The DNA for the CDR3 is TGTGCCAGCAGTGAAGTTCGGCTAGCGGTCTACAATGAGCAGTTCTTC. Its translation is CASSEVRLAVYNEQFF.

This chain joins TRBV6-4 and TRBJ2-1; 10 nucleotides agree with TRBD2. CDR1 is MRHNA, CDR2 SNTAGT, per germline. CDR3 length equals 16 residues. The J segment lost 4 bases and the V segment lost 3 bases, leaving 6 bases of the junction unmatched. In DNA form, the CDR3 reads TGTGCCAGCAGTGAAAACCTTAGCGGGGGGTACAATGAGCAGTTCTTC. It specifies CASSENLSGGYNEQFF.